This TCR beta chain was found in a study of T cell responses to AZD1222 COVID-19 vaccine. Study outcomes and limitations: Donors were chiefly white British, with a greater number of females, and clonal diversity was perhaps underestimated.

With respect to this clone: Its specificity is unknown.

Germline loops: CDR1 MDHEN, CDR2 SYDVKM. The CDR3 has 16 amino acids. Unmatched junction bases numbered 9, after V lost 7 bases and J lost 4 bases. Here immunoSEQ multiplex PCR was the method, and the copy in TCRdb shows in-frame clones only, minus some. This table holds around 140,000 clones, around 92% found once. This sequence joins TRBV28 and TRBJ2-2, with TRBD2 identical over 10 bases. This TCR came from an adult who had recovered from COVID-19. This specimen consisted of peripheral blood, obtained after recovery from COVID-19. The CDR3 sequence: CASTAPSGRGTGELFF. Here the CDR3 DNA reads TGTGCCAGCACCGCCCCCAGCGGGAGGGGCACCGGGGAGCTGTTTTTT.